This T cell receptor beta chain was observed in a study of T cell repertoires in aging, cancer and after chemotherapy. This clonotype was counted ten times or more. The template was genomic DNA from peripheral blood, not RNA. Trimming cost V 9 bases and J 2 bases, with 11 bases left between them. Germline values: CDR1 KGHDR, CDR2 SFDVKD. The CDR3 totals 13 residues. Multiplex touch-down PCR with TRB-A/B primers amplified rearranged V-D-J TRB sequences. TCRdb processed the multiplex PCR reads anew with MiXCR; each CDR3 protein has one entry. The repertoire has some 9,300 distinct CDR3 sequences, 23% of them found once; the top ten carry roughly an eighth.

The origin of this receptor is a human donor with a blood cancer. The donor label of this sample is uncertain. The V gene is TRBV24-1, the J gene TRBJ2-3; D is ambiguous. The source material was blood. The CDR3 loop is CATADGSTDTQYF. As DNA, the CDR3 is TGTGCCACCGCGGACGGATCCACAGATACGCAGTATTTT.